This T cell receptor (beta chain) was sequenced in a study of blood T cell repertoires in COVID-19 (TCRdb year 2020). The study in broad terms: Samples covering the acute and convalescent phases of COVID-19 were provided by collaborators in the United States, Italy and Spain. The material from the prospective study consisted of cDNA or gDNA derived from T cells, B-cell-depleted T cells, or PBMCs. The dataset comprised deeply sampled blood TCRbeta repertoires from subjects exposed to, actively infected with, or recovered from COVID-19. The repertoires were released in a freely available public database intended as a resource for research on the immune response to SARS-CoV-2. Samples came from the ongoing ImmuneRACE study (first 160 participants) plus 1,254 subjects from 6 global collaborators. The sample metadata nearly always contained a de-identified subject ID, COVID-19 status, age in years and sex. Where available, HLA class I and class II types were taken from metadata supplied by the sample provider and were not determined by assay-based typing. Study-wide conclusions, independent of this receptor: Clinical and demographic metadata were provided uncurated, with the amount varying by source and participant.

Between the V and J ends, shortened by 1 base and 0 bases respectively, the junction contains 10 bases. CDR1 is given as SEHNR and CDR2 as FQNEAQ, both from the germline V gene (reference sequence). The CDR3 has 16 amino acids, counting the end cysteine and phenylalanine. Of all the DNA, just the CDR3 is kept, 48 bases in frame from base 1. Whole blood was collected in K2EDTA tubes by collaborating institutions according to the institutions' own protocols. For TCRbeta analysis, collaborators shipped samples as frozen whole blood, isolated PBMCs, or DNA extracted from either of those sample types. The immunoSEQ Assay, a bias-controlled multiplex PCR, was used to amplify TCRbeta CDR3 regions from genomic DNA. The authors' analysis ran thus. The number of nucleated cells in each sample was estimated by amplification of reference gene primers within the assay. Sequence reads were collapsed and filtered to measure the absolute abundance of every unique TCRbeta CDR3 rearrangement. For each sample, productive Simpson clonality was calculated by taking the square root of Simpson's diversity index across productive rearrangements. TCRdb holds this immuneACCESS table with in-frame rearrangements only. Some clones are missing; in checked studies, unresolved V genes explain under half, and the rest has no known cause. V and J calls plus clone size are reproduced from that table; the DNA served to infer D and trimming. This sample is represented by under 250,000 clones; roughly 90% of them were singletons. The top ten clones comprise 2.5% to 3.5% of the sample.

Details on this clone: This clone's antigen is unknown. Base qualities are not at hand, and no much larger clone is one base apart.

Rearrangement joined TRBV7-9 to TRBJ2-1, with the D gene call left open. The receptor's source is a woman aged 55-69 years with acute or convalescent COVID-19. Sequencing used peripheral blood. The nucleotides are TGTGCCAGCAGCTTAGGGTTTAAGAGCTCCTACAATGAGCAGTTCTTC. This gives the protein CASSLGFKSSYNEQFF.